This T cell receptor (beta chain) was captured by sequencing in a study of T cell changes during pregnancy in multiple sclerosis. This CDR3 comprises 15 residues. The V gene's germline CDR1 is SGHAT and CDR2 FQDESV (reference sequence). Trimming removed 2 bases at V and 3 bases at J, with 14 bases between. The data were produced by immunoSEQ multiplex PCR, yet TCRdb's version contains in-frame clones alone and is incomplete. The sample holds 79,000 or so clones, roughly nine tenths seen once. The specimen comprised CD4+ T cells from peripheral blood mononuclear cells, sampled before pregnancy. J is TRBJ2-7 and V is TRBV11-1; D perhaps matches TRBD2 (6 bases). The TCR was taken from a female donor with multiple sclerosis, enrolled in a pregnancy study. The CDR3 region is CASSLWPGANYEQYF. CDR3 coding DNA: TGTGCCAGCAGCTTATGGCCGGGAGCAAACTACGAGCAGTACTTC.